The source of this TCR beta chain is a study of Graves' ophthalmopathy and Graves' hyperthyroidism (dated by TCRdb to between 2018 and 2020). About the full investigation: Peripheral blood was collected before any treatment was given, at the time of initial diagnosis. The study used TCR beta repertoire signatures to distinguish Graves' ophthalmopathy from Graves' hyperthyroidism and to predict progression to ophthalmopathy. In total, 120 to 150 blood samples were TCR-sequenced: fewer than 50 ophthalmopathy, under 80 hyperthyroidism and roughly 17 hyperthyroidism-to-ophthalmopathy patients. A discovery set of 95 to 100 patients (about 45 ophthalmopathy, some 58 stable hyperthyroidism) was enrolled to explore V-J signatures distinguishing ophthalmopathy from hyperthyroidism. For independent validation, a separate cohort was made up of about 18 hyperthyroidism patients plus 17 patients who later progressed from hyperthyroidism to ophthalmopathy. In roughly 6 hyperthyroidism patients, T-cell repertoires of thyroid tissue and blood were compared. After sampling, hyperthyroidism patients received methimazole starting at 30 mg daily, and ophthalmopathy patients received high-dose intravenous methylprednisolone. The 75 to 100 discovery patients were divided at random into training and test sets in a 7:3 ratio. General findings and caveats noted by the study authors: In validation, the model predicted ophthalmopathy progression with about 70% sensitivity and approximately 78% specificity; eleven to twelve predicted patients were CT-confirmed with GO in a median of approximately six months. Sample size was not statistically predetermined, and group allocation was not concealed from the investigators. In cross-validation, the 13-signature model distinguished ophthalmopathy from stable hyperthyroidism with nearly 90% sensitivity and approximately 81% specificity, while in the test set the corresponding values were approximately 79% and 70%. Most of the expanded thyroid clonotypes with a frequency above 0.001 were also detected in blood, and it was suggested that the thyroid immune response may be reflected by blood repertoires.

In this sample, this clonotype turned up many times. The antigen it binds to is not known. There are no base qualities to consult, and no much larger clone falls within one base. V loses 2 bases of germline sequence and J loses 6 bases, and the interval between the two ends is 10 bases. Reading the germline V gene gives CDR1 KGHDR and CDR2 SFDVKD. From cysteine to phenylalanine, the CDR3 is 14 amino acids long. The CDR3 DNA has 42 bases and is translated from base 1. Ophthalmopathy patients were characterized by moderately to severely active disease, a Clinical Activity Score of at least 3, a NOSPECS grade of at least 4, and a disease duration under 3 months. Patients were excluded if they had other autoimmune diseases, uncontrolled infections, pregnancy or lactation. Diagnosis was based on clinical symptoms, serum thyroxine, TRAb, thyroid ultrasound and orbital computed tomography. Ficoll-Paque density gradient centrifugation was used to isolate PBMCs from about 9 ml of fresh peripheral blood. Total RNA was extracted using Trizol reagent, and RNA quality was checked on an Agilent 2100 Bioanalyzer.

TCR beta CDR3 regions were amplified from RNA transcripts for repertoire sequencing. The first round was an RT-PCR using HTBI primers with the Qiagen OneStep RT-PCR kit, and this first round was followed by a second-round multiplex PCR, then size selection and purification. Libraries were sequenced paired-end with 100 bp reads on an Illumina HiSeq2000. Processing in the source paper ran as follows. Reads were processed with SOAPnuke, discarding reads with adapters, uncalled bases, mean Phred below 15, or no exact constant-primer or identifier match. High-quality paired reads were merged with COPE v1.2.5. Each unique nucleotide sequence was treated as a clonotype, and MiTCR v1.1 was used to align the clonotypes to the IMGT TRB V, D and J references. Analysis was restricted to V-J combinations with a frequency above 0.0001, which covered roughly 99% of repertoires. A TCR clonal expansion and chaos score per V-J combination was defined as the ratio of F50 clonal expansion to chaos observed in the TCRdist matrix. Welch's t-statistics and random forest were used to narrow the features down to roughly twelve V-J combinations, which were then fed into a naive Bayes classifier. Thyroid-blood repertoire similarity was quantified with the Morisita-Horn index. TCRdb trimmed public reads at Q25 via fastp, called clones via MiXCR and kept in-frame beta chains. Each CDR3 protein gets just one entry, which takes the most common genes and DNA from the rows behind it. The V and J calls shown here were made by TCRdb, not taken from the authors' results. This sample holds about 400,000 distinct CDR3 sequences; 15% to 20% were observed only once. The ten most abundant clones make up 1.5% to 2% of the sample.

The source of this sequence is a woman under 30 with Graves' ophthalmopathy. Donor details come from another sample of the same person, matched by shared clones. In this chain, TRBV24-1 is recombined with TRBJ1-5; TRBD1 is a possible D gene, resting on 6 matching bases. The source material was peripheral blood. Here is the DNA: TGTGCCACCAGTGATTCCAGGGGAGGTCAGCCCCAGCATTTT. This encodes CATSDSRGGQPQHF.